This TCR beta chain was obtained from a study of T-cell memory formation after mild COVID-19. There are 12 residues in the CDR3. Germline assignment: CDR1 SQVTM and CDR2 ANQGSEA. V lost 7 bases, J lost 6 bases, and 4 bases stayed unmatched. In this sample, this clonotype turned up a few times. Each CDR3 protein gets one entry after TCRdb re-called the 5' RACE reads with MiXCR. The table lists over 60,000 distinct CDR3 sequences, around 17% of them singletons. Material for sequencing was PBMCs or a T cell subset sorted from them (not recorded which). The chain couples TRBV29-1 to TRBJ1-2; TRBD1 matches 11 bases. The receptor was isolated from an adult woman who had mild COVID-19 (a few samples of this study predate the infection). Cell type and time point are not known. The CDR3 DNA reads as TGCAGCGGGGGACAGGGGGAGAATGGCTACACCTTC. This encodes CSGGQGENGYTF.